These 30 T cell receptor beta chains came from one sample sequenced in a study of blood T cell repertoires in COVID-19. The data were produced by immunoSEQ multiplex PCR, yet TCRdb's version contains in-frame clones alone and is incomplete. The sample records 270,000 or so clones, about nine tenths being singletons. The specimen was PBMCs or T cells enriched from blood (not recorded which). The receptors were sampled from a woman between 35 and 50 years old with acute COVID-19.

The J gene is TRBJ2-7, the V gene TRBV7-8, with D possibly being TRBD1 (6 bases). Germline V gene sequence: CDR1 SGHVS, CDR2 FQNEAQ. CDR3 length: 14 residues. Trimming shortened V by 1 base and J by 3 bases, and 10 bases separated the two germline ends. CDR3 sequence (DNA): TGTGCCAGCAGCTTAGGAAGGACAGACTACGAGCAGTACTTC. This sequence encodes CASSLGRTDYEQYF.

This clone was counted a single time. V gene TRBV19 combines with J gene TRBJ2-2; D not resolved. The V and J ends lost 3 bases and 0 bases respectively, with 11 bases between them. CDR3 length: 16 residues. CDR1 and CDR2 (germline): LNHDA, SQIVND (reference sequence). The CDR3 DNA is TGTGCCAGTAGTATCTTCTACAGATCGAACACCGGGGAGCTGTTTTTT. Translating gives CASSIFYRSNTGELFF.

The DNA of the CDR3 is TGTGCCAGCAGTCAGGCGACCGGGGAGCTGTTTTTT. The encoded protein is CASSQATGELFF. V gene TRBV12-3 or TRBV12-4 combines with J gene TRBJ2-2; D gene ambiguous. The CDR3 loop spans 12 amino acids. V lost 5 bases and J 5 bases, leaving 6 bases between the germline ends.

The CDR3, as DNA: TGTGCCAGCAGCAAGGACAGGGTAGGCGCAGATACGCAGTATTTT. It is translated as CASSKDRVGADTQYF. The chain uses TRBV6-2 or TRBV6-3 and TRBJ2-3, with 8 bases lining up with TRBD1. Per the germline V gene, CDR1 is MNHEY and CDR2 is SVGEGT. The junction had 9 bases not matched to a gene; V was cut back by 6 bases and J by 4 bases. This CDR3 region has 15 residues.

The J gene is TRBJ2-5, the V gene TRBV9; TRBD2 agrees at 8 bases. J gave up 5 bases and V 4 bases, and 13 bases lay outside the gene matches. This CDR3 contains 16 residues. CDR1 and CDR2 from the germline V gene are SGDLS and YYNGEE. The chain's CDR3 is CASSSEPGGRRETQYF. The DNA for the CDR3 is TGTGCCAGCAGCTCAGAGCCGGGGGGGCGGAGGGAGACCCAGTACTTC.

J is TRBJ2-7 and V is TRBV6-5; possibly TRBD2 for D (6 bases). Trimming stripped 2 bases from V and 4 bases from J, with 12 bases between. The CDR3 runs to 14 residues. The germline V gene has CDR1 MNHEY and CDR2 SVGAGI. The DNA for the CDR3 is TGTGCCAGCAGTTACGTTGGGGGGAGTTACGAGCAGTACTTC. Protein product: CASSYVGGSYEQYF.

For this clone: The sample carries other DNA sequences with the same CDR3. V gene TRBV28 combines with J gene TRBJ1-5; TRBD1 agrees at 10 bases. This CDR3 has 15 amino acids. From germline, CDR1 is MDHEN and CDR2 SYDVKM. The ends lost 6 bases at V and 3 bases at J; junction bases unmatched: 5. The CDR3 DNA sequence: TGTGCCAGCAGCCCGGGACAGGGGTACAATCAGCCCCAGCATTTT. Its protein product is CASSPGQGYNQPQHF.

Here the CDR3 DNA reads TGTGCCAGCAGCTTCTACGGACAGGGGTTAGAGACCCAGTACTTC. Protein: CASSFYGQGLETQYF. This chain uses TRBV2 with TRBJ2-5, with TRBD1 matching 9 bases. Germline assignment: CDR1 SNHLY and CDR2 FYNNEI. The CDR3 contains 15 residues. Trimming took 6 bases from V and 4 from J; bases not matched to a gene: 9.

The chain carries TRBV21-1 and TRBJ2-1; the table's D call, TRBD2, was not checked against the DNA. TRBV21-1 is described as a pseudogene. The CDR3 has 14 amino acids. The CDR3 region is CASVGREYLHEQFF. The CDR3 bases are TGTGCCAGCGTCGGGCGGGAGTATCTGCATGAGCAGTTCTTC.

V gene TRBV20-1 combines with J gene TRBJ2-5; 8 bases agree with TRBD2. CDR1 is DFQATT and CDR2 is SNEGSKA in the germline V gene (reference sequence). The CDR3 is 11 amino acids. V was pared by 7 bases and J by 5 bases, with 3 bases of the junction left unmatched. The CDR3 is CSGRLAETQYF. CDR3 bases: TGCAGTGGAAGACTAGCGGAGACCCAGTACTTC.

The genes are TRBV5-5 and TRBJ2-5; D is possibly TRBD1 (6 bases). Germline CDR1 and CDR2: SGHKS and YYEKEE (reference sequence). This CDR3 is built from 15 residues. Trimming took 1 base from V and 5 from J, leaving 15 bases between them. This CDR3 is CASSLRAGVRETQYF. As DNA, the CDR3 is TGTGCCAGCAGCTTGAGGGCAGGGGTGAGGGAGACCCAGTACTTC.

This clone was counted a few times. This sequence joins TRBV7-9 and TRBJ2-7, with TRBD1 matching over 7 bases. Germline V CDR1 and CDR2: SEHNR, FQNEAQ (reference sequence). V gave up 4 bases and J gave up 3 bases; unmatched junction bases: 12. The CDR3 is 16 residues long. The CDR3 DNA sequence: TGTGCCAGCAGCTCCGACAGGGTTTCGGGCTACTACGAGCAGTACTTC. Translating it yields CASSSDRVSGYYEQYF.

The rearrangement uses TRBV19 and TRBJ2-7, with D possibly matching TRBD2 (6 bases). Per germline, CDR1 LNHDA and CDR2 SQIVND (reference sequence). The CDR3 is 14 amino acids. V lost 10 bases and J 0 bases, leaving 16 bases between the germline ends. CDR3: CATQSRGDSYEQYF. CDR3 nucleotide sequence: TGTGCCACGCAATCGCGGGGAGACTCCTACGAGCAGTACTTC.

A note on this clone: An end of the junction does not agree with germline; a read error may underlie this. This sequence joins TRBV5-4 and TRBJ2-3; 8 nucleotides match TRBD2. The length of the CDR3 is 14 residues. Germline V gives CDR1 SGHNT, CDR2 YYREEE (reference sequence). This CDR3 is CASSSRTSTDTQYF. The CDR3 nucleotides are TGTGCCAGCAGTTCTCGGACTAGCACTGATACGCAGTATTTT.

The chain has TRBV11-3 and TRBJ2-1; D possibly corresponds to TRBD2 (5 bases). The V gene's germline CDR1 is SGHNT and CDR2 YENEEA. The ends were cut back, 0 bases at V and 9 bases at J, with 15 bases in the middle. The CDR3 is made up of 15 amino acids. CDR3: CASSLDRSRGAEQFF. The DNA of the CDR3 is TGTGCCAGCAGCTTAGATCGGTCTCGGGGTGCTGAGCAGTTCTTC.

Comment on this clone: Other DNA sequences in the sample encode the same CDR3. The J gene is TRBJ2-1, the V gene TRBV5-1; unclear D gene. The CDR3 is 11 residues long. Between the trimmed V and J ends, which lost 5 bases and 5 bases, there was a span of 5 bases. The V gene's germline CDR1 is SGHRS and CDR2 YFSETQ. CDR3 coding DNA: TGCGCCAGCAGTTTAGACAATGAGCAGTTCTTC. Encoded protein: CASSLDNEQFF.

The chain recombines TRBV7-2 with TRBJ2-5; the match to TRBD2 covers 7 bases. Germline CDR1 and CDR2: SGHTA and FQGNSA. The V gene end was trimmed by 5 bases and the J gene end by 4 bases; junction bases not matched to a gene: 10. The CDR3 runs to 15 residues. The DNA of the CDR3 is TGTGCCAGCAGCCTAACGGGACTATTTTCAGAGACCCAGTACTTC. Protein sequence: CASSLTGLFSETQYF.

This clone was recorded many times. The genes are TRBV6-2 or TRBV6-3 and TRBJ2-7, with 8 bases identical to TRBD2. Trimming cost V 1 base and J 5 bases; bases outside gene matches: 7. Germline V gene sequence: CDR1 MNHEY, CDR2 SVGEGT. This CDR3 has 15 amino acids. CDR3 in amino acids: CASSYFGLAGHEQYF. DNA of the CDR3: TGTGCCAGCAGTTACTTTGGGCTAGCGGGCCACGAGCAGTACTTC.

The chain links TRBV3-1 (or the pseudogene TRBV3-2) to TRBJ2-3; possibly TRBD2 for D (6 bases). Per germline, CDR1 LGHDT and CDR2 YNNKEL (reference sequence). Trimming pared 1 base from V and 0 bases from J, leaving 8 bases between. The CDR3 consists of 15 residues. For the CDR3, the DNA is TGTGCCAGCAGCCAAGGCGGGACTAGCACAGATACGCAGTATTTT. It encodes CASSQGGTSTDTQYF.

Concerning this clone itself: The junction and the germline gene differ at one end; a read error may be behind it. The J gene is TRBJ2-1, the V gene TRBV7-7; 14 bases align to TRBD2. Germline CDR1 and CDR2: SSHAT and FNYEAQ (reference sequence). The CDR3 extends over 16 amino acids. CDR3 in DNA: TGTGCTAGCAGCTCGGGGGGACTAGCGGGAGCGCGTGAGCAGTTCTTC. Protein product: CASSSGGLAGAREQFF.

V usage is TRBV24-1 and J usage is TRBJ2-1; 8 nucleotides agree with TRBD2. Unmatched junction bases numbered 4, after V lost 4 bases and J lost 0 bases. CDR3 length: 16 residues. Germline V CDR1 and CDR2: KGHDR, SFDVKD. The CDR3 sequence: CATSEERESSYNEQFF. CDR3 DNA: TGTGCCACCAGTGAGGAGCGGGAGAGCTCCTACAATGAGCAGTTCTTC.

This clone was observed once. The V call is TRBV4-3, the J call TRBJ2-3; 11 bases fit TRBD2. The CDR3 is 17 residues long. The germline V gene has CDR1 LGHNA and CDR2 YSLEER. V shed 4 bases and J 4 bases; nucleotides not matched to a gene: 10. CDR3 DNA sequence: TGCGCCAGCAGCCCCACCTCGACTAGCGGGAATGCAGATACGCAGTATTTT. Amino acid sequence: CASSPTSTSGNADTQYF.

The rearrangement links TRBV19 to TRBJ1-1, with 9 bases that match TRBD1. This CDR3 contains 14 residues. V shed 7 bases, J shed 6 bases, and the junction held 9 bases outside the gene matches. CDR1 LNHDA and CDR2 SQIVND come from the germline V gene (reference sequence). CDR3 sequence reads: CASNKDRGNAEAFF. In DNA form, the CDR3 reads TGTGCCAGTAACAAGGACAGGGGAAACGCTGAAGCTTTCTTT.

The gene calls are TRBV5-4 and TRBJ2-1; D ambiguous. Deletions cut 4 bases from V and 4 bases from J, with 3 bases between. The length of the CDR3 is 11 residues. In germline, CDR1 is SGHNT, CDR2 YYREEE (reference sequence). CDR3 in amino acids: CASSQYNEQFF. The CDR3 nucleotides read TGTGCCAGCAGCCAATACAATGAGCAGTTCTTC.

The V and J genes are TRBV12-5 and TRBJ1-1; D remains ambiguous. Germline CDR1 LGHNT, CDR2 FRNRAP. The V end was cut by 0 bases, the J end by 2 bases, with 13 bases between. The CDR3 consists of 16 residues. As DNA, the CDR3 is TGTGCTAGTGGTTTGGTACTTGGAGGCCATAACACTGAAGCTTTCTTT. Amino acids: CASGLVLGGHNTEAFF.

The CDR3 bases are TGTGCCAGTAGCCTACGGGACAGAGTGCGTAGCACAGATACGCAGTATTTT. Translating gives CASSLRDRVRSTDTQYF. The V call is TRBV19, the J call TRBJ2-3, with 7 bases identical to TRBD1. CDR1 and CDR2 from the germline V gene are LNHDA and SQIVND (reference sequence). Germline trimming cut 6 bases from V and 0 bases from J; bases unmatched to any gene: 12. The CDR3 loop spans 17 amino acids.

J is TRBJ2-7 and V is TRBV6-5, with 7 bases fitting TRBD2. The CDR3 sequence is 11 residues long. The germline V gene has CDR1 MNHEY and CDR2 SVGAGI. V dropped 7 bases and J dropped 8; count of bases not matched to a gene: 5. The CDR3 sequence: CASTRGDKQYF. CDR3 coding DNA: TGTGCCAGCACCCGGGGGGATAAGCAGTACTTC.

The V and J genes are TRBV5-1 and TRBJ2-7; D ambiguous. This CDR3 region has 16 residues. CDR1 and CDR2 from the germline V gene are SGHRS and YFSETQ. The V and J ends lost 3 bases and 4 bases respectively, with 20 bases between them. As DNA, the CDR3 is TGCGCCAGCAGCTCGGGTGGAACCCTCCCCTTATACGAGCAGTACTTC. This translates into CASSSGGTLPLYEQYF. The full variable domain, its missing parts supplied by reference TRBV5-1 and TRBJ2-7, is KAGVTQTPRYLIKTRGQQVTLSCSPISGHRSVSWYQQTPGQGLQFLFEYFSETQRNKGNFPGRFSGRQFSNSRSEMNVSTLELGDSALYLCASSSGGTLPLYEQYFGPGTRLTVT.

The chain's CDR3 is CASSLASRDTRAFF. The CDR3 nucleotides are TGCGCCAGCAGCTTGGCTTCCAGGGATACGCGAGCTTTCTTT. This chain connects TRBV5-1 to TRBJ1-1; D is possibly TRBD1 (5 bases). This CDR3 region has 14 residues. Germline CDR1 reads SGHRS; CDR2 reads YFSETQ. V was clipped by 0 bases and J by 10 bases, with 16 bases between them.

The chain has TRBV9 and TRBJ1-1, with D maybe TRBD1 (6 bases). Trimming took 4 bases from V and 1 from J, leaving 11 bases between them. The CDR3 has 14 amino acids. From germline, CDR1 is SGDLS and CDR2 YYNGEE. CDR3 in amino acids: CASSPGHPNTEAFF. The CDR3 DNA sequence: TGTGCCAGCAGCCCGGGACACCCGAACACTGAAGCTTTCTTT.